These 5 T cell receptor beta chains came from one sample sequenced in a study of CXCR3-negative and CXCR3-positive naive CD8 T cells. Libraries were UMI-labeled 5' RACE TRB cDNA. After re-calling the 5' RACE reads, TCRdb lists one entry per CDR3 protein, DNA absent. The repertoire shows 150,000 or so distinct CDR3 sequences; the top ten hold approximately 0.51%. The sample consisted of naive CXCR3- CD8+ T cells from blood. Stated subset: CD45RO-CCR7+CD27+CD95- naive CD8+ T cells lacking CXCR3 (TNR3-). The receptors derive from a human donor in good health. Some clones in this sample may be carry-over from other donors' samples.

The chain links TRBV3-1 to TRBJ2-2; TCRdb's D call of TRBD1 is untestable without DNA. This CDR3 is built from 17 residues. Germline assignment: CDR1 LGHDT and CDR2 YNNKEL (reference sequence). This CDR3 reads CASSSMGGQGVTGELFF.

V usage is TRBV20-1 and J usage is TRBJ2-2; TCRdb reports TRBD2, a call that lacks DNA to check it against. CDR3 size: 18 residues. The germline V gene has CDR1 DFQATT and CDR2 SNEGSKA (reference sequence). The CDR3 reads CSARDWGVEAGVTGELFF.

This chain connects TRBV5-1 to TRBJ2-7; TCRdb designates TRBD1, a call that cannot be tested without DNA. This CDR3 contains 15 residues. Germline V CDR1 and CDR2: SGHRS, YFSETQ. The CDR3 sequence is CASSLAGQGVYEQYF.

The chain recombines TRBV5-5 with TRBJ2-1. Germline assignment: CDR1 SGHKS and CDR2 YYEKEE (reference sequence). CDR3 length: 15 amino acids. CDR3 sequence: CASSLIPSVYNEQFF.

V and J are TRBV28 and TRBJ2-5; TCRdb's D call of TRBD2 is untestable without DNA. From germline, CDR1 is MDHEN and CDR2 SYDVKM. The CDR3 is 13 amino acids. CDR3 protein: CASTLRGAETQYF.